One sample yielded the 8 T cell receptor beta chains listed below, sequenced in a study of glioma-infiltrating T cells. Amplification of TCR alpha and beta CDR3 regions from RNA used iRepertoire nested multiplex PCR. TCRdb reanalysed the multiplex PCR reads using MiXCR and keeps one entry per CDR3 protein. The sample contains around 190,000 distinct CDR3 sequences, around 32% of which appear only once. The specimen sequenced was glioma tissue, nonneoplastic brain tissue, or PBMCs (not recorded which). The receptors stem from a human donor with low-grade glioma or glioblastoma, undergoing nonglioma brain surgery, or in good health (not recorded which).

This clonotype was seen at least ten times. This rearrangement joins TRBV29-1 to TRBJ1-1, with D possibly TRBD1 on 6 matching bases. Trimming removed 7 bases at V and 0 bases at J, with 12 bases between. The CDR3 is 13 residues long. Per the germline V gene, CDR1 is SQVTM and CDR2 is ANQGSEA. The CDR3 coding sequence is TGCAGCGGCCAGGACAGAGTGAACACTGAAGCTTTCTTT. As protein: CSGQDRVNTEAFF. Full variable domain (outside the CDR3, taken from reference TRBV29-1 and TRBJ1-1): SAVISQKPSRDICQRGTSLTIQCQVDSQVTMMFWYRQQPGQSLTLIATANQGSEATYESGFVIDKFPISRPNLTFSTLTVSNMSPEDSSIYLCSGQDRVNTEAFFGQGTRLTVV.

This clonotype was found many times. The V and J genes are TRBV6-1 and TRBJ2-6; D is undetermined. Looked up from germline, CDR1 is MNHNS and CDR2 is SASEGT. This CDR3 contains 13 residues. V dropped 5 bases and J dropped 2 bases, with 4 bases sitting between them. CDR3 sequence: CASSSPGANVLTF. DNA for the CDR3: TGTGCCAGCAGTTCCCCTGGGGCCAACGTCCTGACTTTC.

As to this clonotype: A read error may be the cause here, since a much bigger clone is one base away. The chain has TRBV4-2 and TRBJ1-3, with D hard to call. CDR1 is LGHNA and CDR2 is YNFKEQ in the germline V gene. This CDR3 comprises 13 residues. The CDR3 DNA sequence: TGTGCCAGCAGCCAATATTTCGAAAACACCACATATTTT. It specifies CASSQYFENTTYF.

This clonotype was observed a handful of times. The J gene is TRBJ2-1, the V gene TRBV5-1; possibly TRBD2 for D (5 bases). The CDR3 contains 15 residues. Trimming took off 5 bases at V and 3 bases at J, with 15 bases between the two ends. Germline CDR1 SGHRS, CDR2 YFSETQ. Here the CDR3 reads CASSYEGQDYNEQFF. CDR3 DNA: TGCGCCAGCAGTTATGAGGGTCAGGACTACAATGAGCAGTTCTTC.

The chain combines TRBV24-1 with TRBJ2-1; 9 positions match TRBD2. This CDR3 spans 16 amino acids. Per germline, CDR1 KGHDR and CDR2 SFDVKD. The V segment lost 3 bases and the J segment 8 bases; nucleotides outside the gene matches: 10. CDR3 sequence reads: CATSDRLAGGPHEQFF. The CDR3 DNA follows: TGTGCCACCAGTGATCGGCTGGCGGGAGGGCCCCATGAGCAGTTCTTC.

This clonotype was detected many times. The CDR3 sequence is CASTGVGAGRTEAFF. CDR3 bases: TGTGCCAGCACCGGAGTGGGTGCGGGGAGGACTGAAGCTTTCTTT. V and J are TRBV6-1 and TRBJ1-1; D is uncertain. Between the trimmed V and J ends, which lost 7 bases and 5 bases, there was a span of 20 bases. The CDR3 is 15 amino acids. The germline CDR1 and CDR2 sequences are MNHNS and SASEGT.

This clonotype was seen repeatedly, ten times or more. The chain is built from TRBV6-2 or TRBV6-3 and TRBJ1-1; no firm D call. Germline loops: CDR1 MNHEY, CDR2 SVGEGT. V was trimmed by 7 bases and J by 3 bases, leaving 12 bases between them. The CDR3 loop spans 13 amino acids. CDR3 DNA sequence: TGTGCCAGCACCCAAGGGCTGCACACTGAAGCTTTCTTT. This gives the protein CASTQGLHTEAFF.

This clonotype appeared many times. V is TRBV3-1 and J is TRBJ1-1; TRBD1 matches at 9 bases. The V and J ends lost 4 bases and 5 bases, in that order; junction bases with no gene match: 5. CDR3 length: 14 amino acids. CDR1 is LGHDT and CDR2 is YNNKEL in the germline V gene (reference sequence). CDR3 in amino acids: CASSRNRGRTEAFF. Here the CDR3 DNA reads TGTGCCAGCAGCCGCAACAGGGGGCGGACTGAAGCTTTCTTT.